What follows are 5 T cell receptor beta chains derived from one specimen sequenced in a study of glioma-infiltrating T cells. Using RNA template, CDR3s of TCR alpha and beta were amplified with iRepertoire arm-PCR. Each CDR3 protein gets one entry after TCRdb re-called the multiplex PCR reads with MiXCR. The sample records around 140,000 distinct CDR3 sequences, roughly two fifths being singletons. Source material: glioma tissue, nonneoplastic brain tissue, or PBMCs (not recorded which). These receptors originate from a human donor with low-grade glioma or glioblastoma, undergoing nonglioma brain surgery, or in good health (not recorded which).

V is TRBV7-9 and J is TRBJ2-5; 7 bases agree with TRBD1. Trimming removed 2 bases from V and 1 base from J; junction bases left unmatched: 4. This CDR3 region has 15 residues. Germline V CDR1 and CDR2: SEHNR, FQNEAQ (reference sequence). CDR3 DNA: TGTGCCAGCAGCTTATTTACAGGGGCCCAAGAGACCCAGTACTTC. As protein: CASSLFTGAQETQYF.

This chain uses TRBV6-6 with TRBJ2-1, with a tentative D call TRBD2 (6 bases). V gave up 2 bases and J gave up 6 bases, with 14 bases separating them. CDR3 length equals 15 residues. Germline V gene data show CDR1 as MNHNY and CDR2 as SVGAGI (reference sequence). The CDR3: CASSYRGNFLNEQFF. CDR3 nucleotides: TGTGCCAGCAGTTACCGCGGGAACTTTCTCAATGAGCAGTTCTTC.

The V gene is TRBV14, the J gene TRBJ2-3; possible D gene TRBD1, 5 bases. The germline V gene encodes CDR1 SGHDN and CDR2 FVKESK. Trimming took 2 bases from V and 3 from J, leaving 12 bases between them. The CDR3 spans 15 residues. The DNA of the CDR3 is TGTGCCAGCAGCCAAATCCGAGGACAAACAGATACGCAGTATTTT. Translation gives CASSQIRGQTDTQYF.

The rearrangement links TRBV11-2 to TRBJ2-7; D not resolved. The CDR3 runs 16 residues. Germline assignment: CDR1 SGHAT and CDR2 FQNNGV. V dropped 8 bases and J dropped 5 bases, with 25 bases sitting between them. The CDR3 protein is CASGSQLDARSNEQYF. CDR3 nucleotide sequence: TGTGCCAGCGGATCCCAACTGGATGCCAGATCGAACGAGCAGTACTTC.

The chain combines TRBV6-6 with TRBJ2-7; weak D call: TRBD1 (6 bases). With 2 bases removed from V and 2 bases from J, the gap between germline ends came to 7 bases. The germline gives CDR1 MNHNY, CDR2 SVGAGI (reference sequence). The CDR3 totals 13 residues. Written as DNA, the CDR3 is TGTGCCAGCAGTTACGCAGGGGCCTACGAGCAGTACTTC. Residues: CASSYAGAYEQYF.